This T cell receptor (beta chain) stems from a study of T cell clonotyping in hematopoietic cell transplantation. The germline CDR1 and CDR2 sequences are MNHNS and SASEGT. Deletions cut 4 bases from V and 6 bases from J, with 10 bases between. The CDR3 runs to 13 residues. Measured with immunoSEQ multiplex PCR; TCRdb has only the in-frame clones, and not every one. The sample has roughly 50,000 clones, 80% to 90% seen once; the top ten hold roughly 6%. Documented time point: recipient sample about 28 days before transplant, after cytoreduction. This sequence originates from a man between 60 and 75 years old with biphenotypic leukemia. Some clones in this sample may be carry-over from other donors' samples. The rearrangement links TRBV6-1 to TRBJ1-5; the D is unclear. The source material was peripheral blood mononuclear cells, sampled before stem cell transplant. CDR3 protein: CASSGEAGQPQHF. The DNA for the CDR3 is TGTGCCAGCAGTGGGGAGGCGGGTCAGCCCCAGCATTTT.